This TCR beta chain emerged from a study of graft-versus-host responses after intestinal transplantation. At the level of the study: Recipients underwent multivisceral, liver-intestinal, or isolated intestinal transplants.

A remark on this clone: The antigen remains unidentified.

This CDR3 comprises 15 residues. Trimming stripped 4 bases from V and 5 bases from J, with 15 bases between. CDR1 is SGHTA and CDR2 is FQGNSA in the germline V gene. TCRdb keeps only in-frame clones here, not all; method: immunoSEQ multiplex PCR. The table includes approximately 110,000 clones, around nine tenths detected once. The study's findings and limits: Early post-transplant HvG declines tracked with peak circulating GvH clone levels.

The origin of this receptor is a human donor who was the organ donor for an intestinal transplant. Sequencing used unstimulated CD4+ T cells sorted from spleen or lymph node cells, obtained before transplant. This chain joins TRBV7-2 and TRBJ1-5; D possibly corresponds to TRBD1 (6 bases). CDR3 sequence: CASSWTTGSDQPQHF. DNA of the CDR3: TGTGCCAGCAGCTGGACGACAGGTTCGGATCAGCCCCAGCATTTT. Variable domain in full (rest from reference TRBV7-2 and TRBJ1-5): GAGVSQSPSNKVTEKGKDVELRCDPISGHTALYWYRQSLGQGLEFLIYFQGNSAPDKSGLPSDRFSAERTGGSVSTLTIQRTQQEDSAVYLCASSWTTGSDQPQHFGDGTRLSIL.